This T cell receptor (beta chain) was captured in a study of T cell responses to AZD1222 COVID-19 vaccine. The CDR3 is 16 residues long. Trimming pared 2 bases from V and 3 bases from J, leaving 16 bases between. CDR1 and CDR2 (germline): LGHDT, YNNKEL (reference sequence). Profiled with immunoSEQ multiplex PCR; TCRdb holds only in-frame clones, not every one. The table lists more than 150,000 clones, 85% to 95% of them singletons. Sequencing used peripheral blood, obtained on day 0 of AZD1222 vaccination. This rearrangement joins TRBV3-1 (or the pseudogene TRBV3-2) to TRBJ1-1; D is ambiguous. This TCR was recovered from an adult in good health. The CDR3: CASSQFQVLGYTEAFF. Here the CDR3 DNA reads TGTGCCAGCAGCCAATTTCAAGTATTGGGTTACACTGAAGCTTTCTTT.